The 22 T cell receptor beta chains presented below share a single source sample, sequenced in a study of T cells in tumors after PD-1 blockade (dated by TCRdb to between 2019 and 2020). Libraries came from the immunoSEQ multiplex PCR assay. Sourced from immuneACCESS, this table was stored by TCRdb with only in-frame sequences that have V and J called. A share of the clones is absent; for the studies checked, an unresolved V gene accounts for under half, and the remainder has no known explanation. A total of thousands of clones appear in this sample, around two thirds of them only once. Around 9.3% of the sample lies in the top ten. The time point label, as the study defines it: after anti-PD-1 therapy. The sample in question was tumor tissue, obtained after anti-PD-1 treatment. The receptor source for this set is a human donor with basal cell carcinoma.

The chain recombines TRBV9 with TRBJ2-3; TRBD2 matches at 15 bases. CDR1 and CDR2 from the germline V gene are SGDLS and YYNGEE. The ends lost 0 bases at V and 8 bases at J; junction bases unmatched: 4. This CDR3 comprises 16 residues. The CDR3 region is CASSVGTSGGAGTQYF. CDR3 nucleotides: TGTGCCAGCAGCGTAGGGACTAGCGGGGGGGCGGGTACGCAGTATTTT.

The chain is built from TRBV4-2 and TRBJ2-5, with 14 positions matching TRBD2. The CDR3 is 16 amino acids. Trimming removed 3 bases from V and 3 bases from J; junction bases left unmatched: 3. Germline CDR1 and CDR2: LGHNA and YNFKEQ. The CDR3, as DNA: TGTGCCAGCAGCCACGGGACTAGCGGGGGCAAAGAGACCCAGTACTTC. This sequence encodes CASSHGTSGGKETQYF.

CDR3 region: CASSYSRGRTPQHF. The DNA of the CDR3 is TGTGCCAGCAGTTACTCGAGAGGGCGGACGCCCCAGCATTTT. The chain combines TRBV6-2 or TRBV6-3 with TRBJ1-5; D not certain. Germline lookup yields CDR1 MNHEY and CDR2 SVGEGT. V lost 0 bases and J 9 bases, leaving 12 bases between the germline ends. CDR3 length: 14 residues.

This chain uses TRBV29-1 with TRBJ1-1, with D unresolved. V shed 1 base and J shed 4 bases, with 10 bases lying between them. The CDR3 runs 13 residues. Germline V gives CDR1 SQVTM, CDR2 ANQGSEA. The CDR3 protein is CSVEVRPGTEAFF. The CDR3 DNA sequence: TGCAGCGTTGAAGTTAGGCCAGGCACTGAAGCTTTCTTT.

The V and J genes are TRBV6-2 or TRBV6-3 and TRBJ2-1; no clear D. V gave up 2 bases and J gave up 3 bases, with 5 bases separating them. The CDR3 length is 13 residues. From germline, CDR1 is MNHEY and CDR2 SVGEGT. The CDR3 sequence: CASSYRRYNEQFF. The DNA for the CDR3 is TGTGCCAGCAGTTACCGACGCTACAATGAGCAGTTCTTC.

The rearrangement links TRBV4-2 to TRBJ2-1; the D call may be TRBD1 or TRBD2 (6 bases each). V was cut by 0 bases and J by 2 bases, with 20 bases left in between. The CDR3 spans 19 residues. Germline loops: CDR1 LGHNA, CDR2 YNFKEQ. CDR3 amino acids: CASSQELGAGRDAYNEQFF. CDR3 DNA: TGTGCCAGCAGCCAAGAGTTGGGGGCCGGGCGGGACGCCTACAATGAGCAGTTCTTC.

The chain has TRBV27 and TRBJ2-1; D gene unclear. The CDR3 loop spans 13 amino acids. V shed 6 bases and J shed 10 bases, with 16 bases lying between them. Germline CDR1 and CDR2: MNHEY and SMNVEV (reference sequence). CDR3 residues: CASSSIPGPEQFF. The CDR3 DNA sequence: TGTGCCAGCAGCTCAATTCCCGGACCAGAGCAGTTCTTC.

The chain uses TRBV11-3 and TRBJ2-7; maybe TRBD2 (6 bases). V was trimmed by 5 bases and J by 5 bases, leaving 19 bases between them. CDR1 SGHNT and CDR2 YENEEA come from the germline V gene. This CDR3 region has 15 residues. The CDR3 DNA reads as TGTGCCAGCAGCCTACGAGGCCCGGGGGTCCACGAGCAGTACTTC. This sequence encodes CASSLRGPGVHEQYF.

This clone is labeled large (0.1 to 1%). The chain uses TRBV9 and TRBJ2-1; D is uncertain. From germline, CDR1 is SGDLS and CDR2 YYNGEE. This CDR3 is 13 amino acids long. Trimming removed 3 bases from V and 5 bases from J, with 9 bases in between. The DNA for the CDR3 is TGTGCCAGCAGCGCGCAGAACCACAATGAGCAGTTCTTC. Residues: CASSAQNHNEQFF.

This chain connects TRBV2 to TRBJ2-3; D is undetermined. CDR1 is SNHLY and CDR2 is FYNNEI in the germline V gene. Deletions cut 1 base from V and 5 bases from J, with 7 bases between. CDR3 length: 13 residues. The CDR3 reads CASSEDGLDTQYF. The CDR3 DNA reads TGTGCCAGCAGTGAAGATGGTTTAGATACGCAGTATTTT.

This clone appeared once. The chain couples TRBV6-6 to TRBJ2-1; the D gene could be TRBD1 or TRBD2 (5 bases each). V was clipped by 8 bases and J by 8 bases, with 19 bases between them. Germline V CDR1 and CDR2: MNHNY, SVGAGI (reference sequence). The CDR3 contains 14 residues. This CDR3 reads CASRLGDGRDEQFF. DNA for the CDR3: TGTGCCAGCCGCTTAGGGGACGGACGGGATGAGCAGTTCTTC.

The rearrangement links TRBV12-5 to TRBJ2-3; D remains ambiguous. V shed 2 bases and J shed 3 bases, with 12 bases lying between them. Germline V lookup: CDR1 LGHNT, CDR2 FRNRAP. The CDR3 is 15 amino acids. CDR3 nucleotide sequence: TGTGCTAGTGGTTTGCCTCCTTCGGAGACAGATACGCAGTATTTT. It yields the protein CASGLPPSETDTQYF. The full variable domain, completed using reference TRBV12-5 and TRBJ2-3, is DARVTQTPRHKVTEMGQEVTMRCQPILGHNTVFWYRQTMMQGLELLAYFRNRAPLDDSGMPKDRFSAEMPDATLATLKIQPSEPRDSAVYFCASGLPPSETDTQYFGPGTRLTVL.

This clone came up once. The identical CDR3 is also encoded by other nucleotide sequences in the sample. This CDR3 reads CASSPGGPTDTQYF. CDR3 bases: TGCGCCAGCAGCCCGGGGGGGCCCACAGATACGCAGTATTTT. The chain carries TRBV5-1 and TRBJ2-3; TRBD2 aligns across 8 bases. This CDR3 is built from 14 residues. Germline V CDR1 and CDR2: SGHRS, YFSETQ. V shed 4 bases, J shed 2 bases, and the junction held 3 bases outside the gene matches.

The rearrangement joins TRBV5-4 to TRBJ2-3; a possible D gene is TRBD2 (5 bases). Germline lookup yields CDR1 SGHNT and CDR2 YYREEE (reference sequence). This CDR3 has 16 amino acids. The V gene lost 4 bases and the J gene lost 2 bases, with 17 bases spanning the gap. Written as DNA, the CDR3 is TGTGCCAGCAGCATGATGCGGGCAGGATTCACAGATACGCAGTATTTT. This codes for CASSMMRAGFTDTQYF.

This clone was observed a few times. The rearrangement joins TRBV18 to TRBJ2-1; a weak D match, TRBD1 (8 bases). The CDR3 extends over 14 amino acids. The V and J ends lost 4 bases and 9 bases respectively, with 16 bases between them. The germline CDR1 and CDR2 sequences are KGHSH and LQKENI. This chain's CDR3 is CASSLETGEGEQFF. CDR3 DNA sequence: TGTGCCAGCTCACTCGAGACAGGGGAGGGTGAGCAGTTCTTC.

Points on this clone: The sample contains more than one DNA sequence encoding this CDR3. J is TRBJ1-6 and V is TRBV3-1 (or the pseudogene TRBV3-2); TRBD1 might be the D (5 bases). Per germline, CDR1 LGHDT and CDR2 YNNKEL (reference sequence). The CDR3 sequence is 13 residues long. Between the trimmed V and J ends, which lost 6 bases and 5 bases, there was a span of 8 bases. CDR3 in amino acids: CASRGVDNSPLHF. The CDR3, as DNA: TGTGCCAGCAGGGGGGTCGATAATTCACCCCTCCACTTT.

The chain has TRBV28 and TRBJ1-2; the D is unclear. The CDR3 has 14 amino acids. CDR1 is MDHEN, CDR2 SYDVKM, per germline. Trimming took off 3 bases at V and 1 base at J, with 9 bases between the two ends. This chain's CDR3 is CASSFGGDNYGYTF. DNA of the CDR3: TGTGCCAGCAGTTTTGGCGGGGATAACTATGGCTACACCTTC.

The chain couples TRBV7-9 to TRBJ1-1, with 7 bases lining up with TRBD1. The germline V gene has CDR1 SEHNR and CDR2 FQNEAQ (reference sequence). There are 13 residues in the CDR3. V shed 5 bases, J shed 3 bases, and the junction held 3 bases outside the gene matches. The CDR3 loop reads CASSLTGYTEAFF. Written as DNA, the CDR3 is TGTGCCAGCAGCCTGACAGGGTACACTGAAGCTTTCTTT.

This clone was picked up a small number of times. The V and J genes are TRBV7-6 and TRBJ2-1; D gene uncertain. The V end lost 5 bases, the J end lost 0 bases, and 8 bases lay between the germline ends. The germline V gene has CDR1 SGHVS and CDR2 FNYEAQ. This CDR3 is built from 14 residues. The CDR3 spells CASSLGSSYNEQFF. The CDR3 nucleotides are TGTGCCAGCAGCCTGGGCAGCTCCTACAATGAGCAGTTCTTC. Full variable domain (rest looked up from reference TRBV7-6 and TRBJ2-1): GAGVSQSPRYKVTKRGQDVALRCDPISGHVSLYWYRQALGQGPEFLTYFNYEAQQDKSGLPNDRFSAERPEGSISTLTIQRTEQRDSAMYRCASSLGSSYNEQFFGPGTRLTVL.

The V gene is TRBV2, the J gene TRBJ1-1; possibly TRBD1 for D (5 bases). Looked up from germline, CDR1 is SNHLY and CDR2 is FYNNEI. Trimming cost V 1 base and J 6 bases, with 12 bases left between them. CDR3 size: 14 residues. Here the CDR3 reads CASSEGKGLAEAFF. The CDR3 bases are TGTGCCAGCAGTGAAGGGAAGGGGCTGGCTGAAGCTTTCTTT.

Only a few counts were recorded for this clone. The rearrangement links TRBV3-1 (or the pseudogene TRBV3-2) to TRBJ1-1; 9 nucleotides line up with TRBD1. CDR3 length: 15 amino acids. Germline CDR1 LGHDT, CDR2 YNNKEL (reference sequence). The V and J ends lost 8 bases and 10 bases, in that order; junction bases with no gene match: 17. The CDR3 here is CASSIPGQGRMGAFF. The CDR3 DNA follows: TGTGCCAGCTCTATTCCGGGACAGGGAAGGATGGGAGCTTTCTTT.

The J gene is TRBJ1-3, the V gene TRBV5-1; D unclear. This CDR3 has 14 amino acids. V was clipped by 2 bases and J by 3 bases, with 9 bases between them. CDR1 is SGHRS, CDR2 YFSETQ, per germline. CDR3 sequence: CASSLSTYGNTIYF. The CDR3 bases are TGCGCCAGCAGCTTATCGACGTATGGAAACACCATATATTTT.